This TCR beta chain derives from a study of beta chain features in type 1 diabetes. Notes on the study in general: Type 1 diabetes patients had TCRB CDR3s that were shorter (moderately but significantly so) in all four CD4+ subsets.

As every portion of the isolated RNA was reverse transcribed, the sequencing read expressed TCRB transcripts. The table came from immunoSEQ multiplex PCR; TCRdb's copy has only in-frame clones and leaves some out. The sample has more than 100,000 clones, under 30% seen once. This clone was observed a handful of times. Its antigen is currently unknown. This CDR3 region has 12 residues. Per germline, CDR1 SQVTM and CDR2 ANQGSEA. Deletions cut 8 bases from V and 4 bases from J, with 14 bases between. This chain joins TRBV29-1 and TRBJ2-5; possible D gene TRBD2, 6 bases. This clonotype originated in a woman under 30 with type 1 diabetes. Source material: central memory CD4+ T cells from blood. The CDR3 loop reads CSLGAGSETQYF. The CDR3 DNA reads TGCAGCCTTGGGGCGGGGTCAGAGACCCAGTACTTC.